The T cell receptor beta chain described here comes from a study of T cells after posttransplantation cyclophosphamide. This CDR3 is 17 amino acids long. CDR1 and CDR2 (germline): LNHDA, SQIVND (reference sequence). The germline V and J ends were trimmed by 5 bases and 1 base, with 15 bases remaining between them. The assay was immunoSEQ multiplex PCR, and TCRdb's table has in-frame clones only and misses some. The data contain about 19,000 clones, roughly 87% of them singletons. Busulfan-fludarabine conditioning, marrow transplant, and cyclophosphamide on days +3 and +4 were administered. The sequence was obtained from a female patient between 40 and 55 years old who received an allogeneic stem cell transplant from a related donor, was CMV-positive, and had no GVHD. Some T cells here may be from the graft donor. The rearrangement links TRBV19 to TRBJ2-6, with unresolved D. The sample was PBMCs, taken after allogeneic stem cell transplant with posttransplant cyclophosphamide. This CDR3 is CASSSTAVGSGANVLTF. In DNA, the CDR3 is TGTGCCAGTAGTTCAACGGCGGTCGGATCTGGGGCCAACGTCCTGACTTTC.